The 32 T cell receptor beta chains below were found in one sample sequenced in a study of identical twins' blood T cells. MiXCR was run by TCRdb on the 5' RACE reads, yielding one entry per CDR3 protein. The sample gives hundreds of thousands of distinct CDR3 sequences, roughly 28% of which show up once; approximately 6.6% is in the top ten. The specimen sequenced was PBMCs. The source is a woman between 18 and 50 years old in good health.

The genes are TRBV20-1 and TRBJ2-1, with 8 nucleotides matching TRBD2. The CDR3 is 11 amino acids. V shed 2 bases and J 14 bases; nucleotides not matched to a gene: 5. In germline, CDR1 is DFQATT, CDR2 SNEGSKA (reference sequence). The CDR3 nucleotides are TGCAGTGCTAGACCACTAGCGGTGGAGTTCTTC. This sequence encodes CSARPLAVEFF.

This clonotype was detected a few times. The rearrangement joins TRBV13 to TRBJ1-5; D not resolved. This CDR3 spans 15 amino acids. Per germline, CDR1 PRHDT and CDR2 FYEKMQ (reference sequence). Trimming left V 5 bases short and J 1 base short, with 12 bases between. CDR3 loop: CASSQSLESNQPQHF. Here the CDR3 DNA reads TGTGCCAGCAGCCAGAGTTTGGAGAGCAATCAGCCCCAGCATTTT.

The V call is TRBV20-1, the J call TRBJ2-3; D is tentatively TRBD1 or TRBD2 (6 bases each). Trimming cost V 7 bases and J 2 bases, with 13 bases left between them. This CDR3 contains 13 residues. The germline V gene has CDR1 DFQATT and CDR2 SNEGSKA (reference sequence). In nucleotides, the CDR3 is TGCAGTGGGAACTGGGGGGCCACAGATACGCAGTATTTT. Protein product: CSGNWGATDTQYF.

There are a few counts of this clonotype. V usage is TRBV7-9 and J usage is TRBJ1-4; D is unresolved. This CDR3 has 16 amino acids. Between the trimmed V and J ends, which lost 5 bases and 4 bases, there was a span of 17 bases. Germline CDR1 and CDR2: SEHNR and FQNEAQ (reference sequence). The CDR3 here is CASSHVELGLNEKLFF. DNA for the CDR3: TGTGCCAGCAGCCATGTGGAGCTAGGGCTTAATGAAAAACTGTTTTTT.

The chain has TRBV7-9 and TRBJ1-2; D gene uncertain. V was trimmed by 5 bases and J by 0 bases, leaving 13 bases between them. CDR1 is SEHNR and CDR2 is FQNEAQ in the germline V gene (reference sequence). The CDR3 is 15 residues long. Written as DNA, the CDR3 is TGTGCCAGCAGCCCCAAGCCCAGCCCTAACTATGGCTACACCTTC. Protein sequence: CASSPKPSPNYGYTF.

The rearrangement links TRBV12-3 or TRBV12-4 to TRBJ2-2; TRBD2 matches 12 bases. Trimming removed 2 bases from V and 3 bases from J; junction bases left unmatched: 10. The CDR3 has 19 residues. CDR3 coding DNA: TGTGCCAGCAGTTTATCTTACAGACTAGCGGGAGTACACACCGGGGAGCTGTTTTTT. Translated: CASSLSYRLAGVHTGELFF.

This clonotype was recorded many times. CDR3 DNA sequence: TGCAGCGTTGAAGGGGGTTCCTACAATGAGCAGTTCTTC. This gives the protein CSVEGGSYNEQFF. The rearrangement links TRBV29-1 to TRBJ2-1; D uncertain. This CDR3 is built from 13 residues. Between the trimmed V and J ends, which lost 1 base and 1 base, there was a span of 5 bases. Germline V CDR1 and CDR2: SQVTM, ANQGSEA.

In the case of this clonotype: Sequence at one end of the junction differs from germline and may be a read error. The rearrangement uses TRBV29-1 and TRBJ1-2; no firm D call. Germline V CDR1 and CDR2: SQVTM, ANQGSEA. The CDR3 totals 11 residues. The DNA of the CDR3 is TGCTGCGTTGGACCTGAATTCGGCTACACCTTC. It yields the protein CCVGPEFGYTF.

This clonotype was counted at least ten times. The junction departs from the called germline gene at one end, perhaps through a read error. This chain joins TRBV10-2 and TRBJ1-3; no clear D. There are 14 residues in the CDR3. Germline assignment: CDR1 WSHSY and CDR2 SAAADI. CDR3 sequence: CASTEGYTGNTIYF. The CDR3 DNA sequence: TGCGCCAGCACTGAGGGTTACACTGGAAACACCATATATTTT.

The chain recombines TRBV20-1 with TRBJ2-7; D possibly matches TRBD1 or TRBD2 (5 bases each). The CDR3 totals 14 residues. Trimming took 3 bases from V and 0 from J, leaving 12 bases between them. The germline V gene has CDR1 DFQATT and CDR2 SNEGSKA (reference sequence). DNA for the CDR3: TGCAGTGCTAGTCCTGGGACGAGCTCCTACGAGCAGTACTTC. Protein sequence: CSASPGTSSYEQYF.

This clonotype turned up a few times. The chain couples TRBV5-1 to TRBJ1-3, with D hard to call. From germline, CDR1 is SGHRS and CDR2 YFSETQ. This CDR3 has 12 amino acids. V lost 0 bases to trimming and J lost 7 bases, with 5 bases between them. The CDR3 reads CASSLGWNTIYF. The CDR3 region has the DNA TGCGCCAGCAGCTTGGGTTGGAACACCATATATTTT.

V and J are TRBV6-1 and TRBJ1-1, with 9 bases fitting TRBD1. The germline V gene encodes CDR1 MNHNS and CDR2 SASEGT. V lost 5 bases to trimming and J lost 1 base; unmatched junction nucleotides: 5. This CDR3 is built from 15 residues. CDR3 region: CASSQQGAGNTEAFF. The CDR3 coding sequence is TGTGCCAGCAGTCAACAGGGGGCTGGGAACACTGAAGCTTTCTTT.

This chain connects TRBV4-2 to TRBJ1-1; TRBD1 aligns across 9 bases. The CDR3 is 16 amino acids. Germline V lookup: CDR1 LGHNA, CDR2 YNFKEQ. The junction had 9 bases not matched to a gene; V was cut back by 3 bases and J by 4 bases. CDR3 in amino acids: CASSHGTGNLGTEAFF. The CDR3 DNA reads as TGTGCCAGCAGCCACGGGACAGGGAATTTAGGCACTGAAGCTTTCTTT.

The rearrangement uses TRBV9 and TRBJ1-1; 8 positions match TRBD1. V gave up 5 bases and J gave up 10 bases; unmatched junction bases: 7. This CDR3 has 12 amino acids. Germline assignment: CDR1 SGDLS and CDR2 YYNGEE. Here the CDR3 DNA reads TGTGCCAGCAGTGAAAGCGGGACAGGAGCTTTCTTT. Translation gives CASSESGTGAFF. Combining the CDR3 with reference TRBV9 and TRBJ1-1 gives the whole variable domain DSGVTQTPKHLITATGQRVTLRCSPRSGDLSVYWYQQSLDQGLQFLIQYYNGEERAKGNILERFSAQQFPDLHSELNLSSLELGDSALYFCASSESGTGAFFGQGTRLTVV.

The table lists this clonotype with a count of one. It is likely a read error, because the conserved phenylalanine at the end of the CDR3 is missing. The CDR3 DNA is TGTGCCAGAGGGTATTCAAATGAAAAACTGTTTTTG. It specifies CARGYSNEKLFL. The chain recombines TRBV2 with TRBJ1-4; D gene uncertain. V lost 9 bases to trimming and J lost 5 bases, with 10 bases between them. Germline V gene data show CDR1 as SNHLY and CDR2 as FYNNEI. The CDR3 spans 12 residues.

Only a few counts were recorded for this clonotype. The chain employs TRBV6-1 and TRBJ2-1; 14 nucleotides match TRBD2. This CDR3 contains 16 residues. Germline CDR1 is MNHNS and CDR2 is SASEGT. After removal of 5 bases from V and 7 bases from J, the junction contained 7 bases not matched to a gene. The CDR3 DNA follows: TGTGCCAGCAGTACACAGGGACTAGCGGGAGTTAATGAGCAGTTCTTC. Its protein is CASSTQGLAGVNEQFF.

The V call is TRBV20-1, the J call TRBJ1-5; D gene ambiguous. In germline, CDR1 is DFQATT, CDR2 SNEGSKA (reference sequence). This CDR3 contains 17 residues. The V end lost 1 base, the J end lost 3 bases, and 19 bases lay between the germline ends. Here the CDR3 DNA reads TGCAGTGCTAGAGGGCCCCCAACCGGGAGGGTCAATCAGCCCCAGCATTTT. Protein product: CSARGPPTGRVNQPQHF.

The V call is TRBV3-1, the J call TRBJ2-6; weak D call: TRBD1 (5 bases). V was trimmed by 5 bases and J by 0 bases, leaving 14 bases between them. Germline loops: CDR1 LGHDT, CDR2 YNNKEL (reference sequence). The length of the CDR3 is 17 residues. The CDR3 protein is CASSADTRYSGANVLTF. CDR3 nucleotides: TGTGCCAGCAGCGCGGACACTCGTTACTCTGGGGCCAACGTCCTGACTTTC. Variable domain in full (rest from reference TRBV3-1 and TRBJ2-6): DTAVSQTPKYLVTQMGNDKSIKCEQNLGHDTMYWYKQDSKKFLKIMFSYNNKELIINETVPNRFSPKSPDKAHLNLHINSLELGDSAVYFCASSADTRYSGANVLTFGAGSRLTVL.

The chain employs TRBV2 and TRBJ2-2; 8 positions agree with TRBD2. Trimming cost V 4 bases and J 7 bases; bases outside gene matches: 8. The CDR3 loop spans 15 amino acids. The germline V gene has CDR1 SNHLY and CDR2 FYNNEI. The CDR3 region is CASSGGLDDIGELFF. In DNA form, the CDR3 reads TGTGCCAGCAGTGGGGGACTAGATGATATCGGGGAGCTGTTTTTT.

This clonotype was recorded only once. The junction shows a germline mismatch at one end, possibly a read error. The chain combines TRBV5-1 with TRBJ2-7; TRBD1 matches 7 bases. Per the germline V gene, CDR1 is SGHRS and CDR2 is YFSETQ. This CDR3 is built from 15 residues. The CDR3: CASSPGQVVVYGQYF. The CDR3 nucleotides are TGCGCCAGCAGCCCCGGACAGGTAGTGGTGTACGGGCAGTACTTC. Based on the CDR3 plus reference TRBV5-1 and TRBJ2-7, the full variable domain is KAGVTQTPRYLIKTRGQQVTLSCSPISGHRSVSWYQQTPGQGLQFLFEYFSETQRNKGNFPGRFSGRQFSNSRSEMNVSTLELGDSALYLCASSPGQVVVYGQYFGPGTRLTVT.

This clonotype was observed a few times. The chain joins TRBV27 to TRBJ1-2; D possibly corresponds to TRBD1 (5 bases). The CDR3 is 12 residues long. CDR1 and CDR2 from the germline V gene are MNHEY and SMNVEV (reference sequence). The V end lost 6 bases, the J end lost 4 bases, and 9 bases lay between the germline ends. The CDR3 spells CASSSTGYGYTF. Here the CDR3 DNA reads TGTGCCAGCAGCTCAACAGGCTATGGCTACACCTTC.

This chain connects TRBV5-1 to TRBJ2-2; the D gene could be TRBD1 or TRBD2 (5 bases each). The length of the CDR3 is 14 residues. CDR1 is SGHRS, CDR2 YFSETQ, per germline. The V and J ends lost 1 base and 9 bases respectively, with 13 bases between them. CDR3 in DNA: TGCGCCAGCAGCTTGAATTGGGGGATCCGGGAGCTGTTTTTT. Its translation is CASSLNWGIRELFF.

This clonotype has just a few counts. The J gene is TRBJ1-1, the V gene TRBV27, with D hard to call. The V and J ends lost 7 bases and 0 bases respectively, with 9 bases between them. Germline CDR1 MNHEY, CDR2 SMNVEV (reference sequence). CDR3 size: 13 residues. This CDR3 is CASIAPLNTEAFF. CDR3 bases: TGTGCCAGCATTGCACCGCTGAACACTGAAGCTTTCTTT.

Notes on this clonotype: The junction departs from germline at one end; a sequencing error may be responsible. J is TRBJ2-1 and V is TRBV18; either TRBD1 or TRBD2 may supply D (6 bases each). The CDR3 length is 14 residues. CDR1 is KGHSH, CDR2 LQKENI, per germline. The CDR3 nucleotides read TGTGCCAGCTCACCACCGGGGGGCCCGAATGAGCAGTTCTTT. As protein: CASSPPGGPNEQFF.

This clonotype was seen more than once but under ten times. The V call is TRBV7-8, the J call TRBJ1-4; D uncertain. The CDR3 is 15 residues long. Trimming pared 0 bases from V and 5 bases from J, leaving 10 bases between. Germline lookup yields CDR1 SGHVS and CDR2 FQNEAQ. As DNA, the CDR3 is TGTGCCAGCAGCTTAGCATCCACTTTAAATGAAAAACTGTTTTTT. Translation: CASSLASTLNEKLFF.

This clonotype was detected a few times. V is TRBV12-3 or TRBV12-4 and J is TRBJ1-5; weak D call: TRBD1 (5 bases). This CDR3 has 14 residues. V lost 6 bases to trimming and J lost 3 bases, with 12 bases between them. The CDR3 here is CASRSTGFNQPQHF. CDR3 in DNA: TGTGCCAGCAGATCTACAGGTTTCAATCAGCCCCAGCATTTT.

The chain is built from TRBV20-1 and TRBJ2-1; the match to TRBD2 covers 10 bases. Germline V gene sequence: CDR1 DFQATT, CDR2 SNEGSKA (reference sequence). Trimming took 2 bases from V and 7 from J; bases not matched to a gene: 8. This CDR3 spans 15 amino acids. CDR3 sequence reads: CSARSSGRDGNEQFF. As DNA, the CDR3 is TGCAGTGCTAGATCCAGCGGGAGGGACGGGAATGAGCAGTTCTTC.

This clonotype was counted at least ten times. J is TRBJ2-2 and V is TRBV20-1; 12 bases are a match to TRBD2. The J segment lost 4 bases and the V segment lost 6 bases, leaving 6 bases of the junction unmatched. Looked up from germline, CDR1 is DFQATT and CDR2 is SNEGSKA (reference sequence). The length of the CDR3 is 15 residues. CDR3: CSARLAGAVTGELFF. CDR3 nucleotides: TGCAGTGCCCGACTAGCGGGGGCCGTCACCGGGGAGCTGTTTTTT.

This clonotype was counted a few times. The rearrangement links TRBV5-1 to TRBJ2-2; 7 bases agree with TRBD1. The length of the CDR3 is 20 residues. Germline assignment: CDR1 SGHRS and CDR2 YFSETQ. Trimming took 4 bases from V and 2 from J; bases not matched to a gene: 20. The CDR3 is CASSITGVVRSGANTGELFF. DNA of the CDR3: TGCGCCAGCAGCATAACAGGGGTGGTACGAAGTGGGGCTAACACCGGGGAGCTGTTTTTT.

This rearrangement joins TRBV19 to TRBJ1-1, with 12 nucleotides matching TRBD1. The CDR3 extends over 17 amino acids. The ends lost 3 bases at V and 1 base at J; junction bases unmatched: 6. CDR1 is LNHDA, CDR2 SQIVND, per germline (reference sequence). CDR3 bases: TGTGCCAGTAGTATTGGGGACAGGGGGCCTTCGAACACTGAAGCTTTCTTT. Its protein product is CASSIGDRGPSNTEAFF.

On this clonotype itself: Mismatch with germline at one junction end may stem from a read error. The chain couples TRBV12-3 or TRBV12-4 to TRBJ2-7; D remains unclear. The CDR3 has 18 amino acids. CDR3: CASSLSFKEASISYDQYF. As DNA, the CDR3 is TGTGCCAGCAGTTTATCCTTCAAAGAGGCGAGTATCTCCTACGATCAGTACTTC.

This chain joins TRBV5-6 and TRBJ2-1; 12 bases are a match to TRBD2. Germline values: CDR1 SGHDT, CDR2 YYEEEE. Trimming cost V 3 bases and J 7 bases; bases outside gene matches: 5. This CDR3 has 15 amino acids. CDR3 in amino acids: CASSSLTSGGNEQFF. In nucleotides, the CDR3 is TGTGCCAGCAGCTCGTTGACTAGCGGGGGAAATGAGCAGTTCTTC.